This T cell receptor (beta chain) was retrieved from a study of T cell responses to AZD1222 COVID-19 vaccine. Measured with immunoSEQ multiplex PCR; TCRdb has only the in-frame clones, and not every one. The sample carries under 150,000 clones, about 89% recorded once. The CDR3 sequence is 15 residues long. Looked up from germline, CDR1 is SEHNR and CDR2 is FQNEAQ (reference sequence). Trimming shortened V by 5 bases and J by 7 bases, and 15 bases separated the two germline ends. This clonotype was sampled from an adult who received the AZD1222 COVID-19 vaccine. The chain combines TRBV7-9 with TRBJ1-6, with a tentative D call TRBD1 (5 bases). This specimen consisted of peripheral blood, obtained 28 days after the second AZD1222 dose. CDR3: CASSRRGGENSPLHF. The CDR3 bases are TGTGCCAGCAGCCGGAGGGGAGGGGAGAATTCACCCCTCCACTTT. Filled out from reference TRBV7-9 and TRBJ1-6, the complete variable domain reads DTGVSQNPRHKITKRGQNVTFRCDPISEHNRLYWYRQTLGQGPEFLTYFQNEAQLEKSRLLSDRFSAERPKGSFSTLEIQRTEQGDSAMYLCASSRRGGENSPLHFGNGTRLTVT.